One and the same sample provided the 7 T cell receptor beta chains below, sequenced in a study of T-cell memory formation after mild COVID-19. Each CDR3 protein is one row after TCRdb ran MiXCR on the 5' RACE reads. Of about 430,000 distinct CDR3 sequences listed, 20% to 25% are singletons. The sequenced sample consisted of PBMCs or a T cell subset sorted from them (not recorded which). The receptors were sampled from an adult woman who had mild COVID-19 (a few samples of this study predate the infection). Cell type and time point are not known.

V gene TRBV6-2 or TRBV6-3 combines with J gene TRBJ1-1; the D is unclear. Trimming took 3 bases from V and 3 from J, leaving 11 bases between them. Looked up from germline, CDR1 is MNHEY and CDR2 is SVGEGT. The CDR3 contains 14 residues. The CDR3 here is CASSYLRLDTEAFF. Written as DNA, the CDR3 is TGTGCCAGCAGTTATCTCCGCCTGGACACTGAAGCTTTCTTT.

The chain is built from TRBV29-1 and TRBJ2-1, with 10 positions matching TRBD1. The germline CDR1 and CDR2 sequences are SQVTM and ANQGSEA. J was trimmed by 2 bases and V by 6 bases; bases with no gene match: 4. This CDR3 region has 14 residues. The CDR3 coding sequence is TGCAGCGTCGTCGGACAGGGGGCCTACAATGAGCAGTTCTTC. It encodes CSVVGQGAYNEQFF.

V is TRBV7-2 and J is TRBJ1-2; D may be TRBD1 (5 bases). V gave up 5 bases and J gave up 2 bases, with 9 bases separating them. CDR1 SGHTA and CDR2 FQGNSA come from the germline V gene. The CDR3 sequence is 13 residues long. The CDR3 region is CASSPRQNYGYTF. The DNA for the CDR3 is TGTGCCAGCAGCCCCCGACAGAACTATGGCTACACCTTC.

The V and J genes are TRBV24-1 and TRBJ2-3; TRBD2 might be the D (5 bases). CDR1 is KGHDR, CDR2 SFDVKD, per germline. The V and J ends lost 4 bases and 2 bases respectively, with 6 bases between them. The CDR3 totals 13 residues. CDR3 DNA sequence: TGTGCCACCAGTGAGAGGGTCACAGATACGCAGTATTTT. This encodes CATSERVTDTQYF.

V usage is TRBV7-1 and J usage is TRBJ2-5; 11 nucleotides line up with TRBD2. TRBV7-1 is recorded as an ORF, its role being uncertain. CDR3 length: 15 amino acids. The V and J ends lost 2 bases and 4 bases, in that order; junction bases with no gene match: 3. CDR3 protein: CASSSTGTSGETQYF. CDR3 bases: TGTGCCAGCAGCTCAACCGGGACTAGCGGAGAGACCCAGTACTTC.

The sample holds one count of this clonotype. The V gene is TRBV7-8, the J gene TRBJ2-3; D is undetermined. V lost 3 bases, J lost 2 bases, and 21 bases lay in between. This CDR3 spans 18 amino acids. Germline V CDR1 and CDR2: SGHVS, FQNEAQ. This CDR3 is CASSLFRVKATLTDTQYF. The CDR3 DNA is TGTGCCAGCAGCTTGTTTAGGGTAAAGGCAACCCTCACAGATACGCAGTATTTT.

This clonotype came up a few times. The rearrangement joins TRBV7-3 to TRBJ2-3; 7 bases align to TRBD2. The germline V gene has CDR1 SGHTA and CDR2 FQGTGA. The CDR3 is made up of 16 amino acids. With V trimmed by 2 bases and J by 4 bases, 9 bases remained unmatched. The CDR3 DNA follows: TGTGCCAGCAGCTTATCTGGCGGGGGAGTACCAGATACGCAGTATTTT. It translates to CASSLSGGGVPDTQYF.